These 21 T cell receptor beta chains were all obtained from the same sample, sequenced in a study of CD8+CD57+ T cells in acquired aplastic anemia. The template for TCR beta VDJ and CDR3 sequence profiling was genomic DNA. MiXCR, run by TCRdb on the reads, gives a single entry per CDR3 protein. Among under 350,000 distinct CDR3 sequences listed, under 65% were seen once. Sequencing involved patients with CD8+CD57+ cell expansion previously shown by flow cytometry. The specimen was sorted CD4+, CD8+, or CD8+CD57+ T cells (not recorded which) from PBMCs. The receptors were gathered from a human donor with aplastic anemia.

The genes are TRBV29-1 and TRBJ1-2; D gene ambiguous. The CDR3 covers 11 residues. The germline V gene has CDR1 SQVTM and CDR2 ANQGSEA. CDR3 bases: TGCAGTGGTTCAGGCGGCTATGGCTACACCTTC. As protein: CSGSGGYGYTF. The entire variable domain, with the rest obtained from reference TRBV29-1 and TRBJ1-2, is as follows: SAVISQKPSRDICQRGTSLTIQCQVDSQVTMMFWYRQQPGQSLTLIATANQGSEATYESGFVIDKFPISRPNLTFSTLTVSNMSPEDSSIYLCSGSGGYGYTFGSGTRLTVV.

V is TRBV6-4 and J is TRBJ1-2, with D maybe TRBD1 (6 bases). CDR1 and CDR2 (germline): MRHNA, SNTAGT. V lost 0 bases and J lost 6, with 17 bases in between. The CDR3 loop spans 16 amino acids. The CDR3 sequence: CASSDSHSGGGNGYTF. CDR3 DNA sequence: TGTGCCAGCAGTGACTCCCACAGCGGGGGCGGGAATGGCTACACCTTC.

This clonotype turned up a few times. The chain employs TRBV29-1 and TRBJ1-2; the D gene is possibly TRBD1 (6 bases). V was shortened by 7 bases and J by 4 bases, with 16 bases between the two germline ends. Germline V gene sequence: CDR1 SQVTM, CDR2 ANQGSEA. CDR3 length equals 13 residues. CDR3 sequence (DNA): TGCAGCGGGACCCAAGCAGGGGCCTATGGCTACACCTTC. It yields the protein CSGTQAGAYGYTF.

This chain connects TRBV7-6 to TRBJ2-7, with TRBD1 identical over 8 bases. The CDR3 covers 15 residues. The J segment lost 1 base and the V segment lost 5 bases, leaving 7 bases of the junction unmatched. Germline V gene lookup returns CDR1 SGHVS and CDR2 FNYEAQ. The CDR3 bases are TGTGCCAGCAGCCTCGGACAGGGATGGTCCTACGAGCAGTACTTC. It yields the protein CASSLGQGWSYEQYF.

The genes are TRBV7-4 and TRBJ2-2; D is perhaps TRBD2 (5 bases). V dropped 7 bases and J dropped 6 bases, with 15 bases sitting between them. The CDR3 runs 14 residues. The germline V gene has CDR1 SGHVT and CDR2 SQSDAQ. This chain's CDR3 is CASTSRTGAGELFF. Here the CDR3 DNA reads TGTGCCAGCACCTCACGGACTGGCGCCGGGGAGCTGTTTTTT.

V and J are TRBV20-1 and TRBJ2-3; 10 bases match TRBD2. Germline loops: CDR1 DFQATT, CDR2 SNEGSKA (reference sequence). Trimming took 0 bases from V and 0 from J; bases not matched to a gene: 12. The CDR3 length is 19 residues. The CDR3 protein is CSARDPGTSVRSSTDTQYF. In DNA, the CDR3 is TGCAGTGCTAGAGATCCCGGGACTAGCGTGAGATCTAGCACAGATACGCAGTATTTT.

V usage is TRBV20-1 and J usage is TRBJ2-3; D remains ambiguous. From germline, CDR1 is DFQATT and CDR2 SNEGSKA (reference sequence). V gave up 6 bases and J gave up 8 bases, with 9 bases separating them. This CDR3 is built from 10 residues. The CDR3 sequence: CSAITSTQYF. As DNA, the CDR3 is TGCAGTGCAATTACATCTACGCAGTATTTT.

This clonotype has a handful of counts. The rearrangement joins TRBV10-3 to TRBJ2-5; 11 nucleotides match TRBD2. The CDR3 covers 14 residues. V lost 6 bases to trimming and J lost 4 bases; unmatched junction nucleotides: 4. CDR1 and CDR2 (germline): ENHRY, SYGVKD. In nucleotides, the CDR3 is TGTGCCATCAGCGTAGCGGGGGGGCGAGAGACCCAGTACTTC. It encodes CAISVAGGRETQYF.

V usage is TRBV18 and J usage is TRBJ2-5; D possibly corresponds to TRBD1 (6 bases). The CDR3 loop spans 12 amino acids. V lost 5 bases and J lost 8, with 12 bases in between. Germline V gene lookup returns CDR1 KGHSH and CDR2 LQKENI. The CDR3 spells CASSSDRVTQYF. In nucleotides, the CDR3 is TGTGCCAGCTCATCGGACAGAGTCACCCAGTACTTC.

Many counts were recorded for this clonotype. This chain connects TRBV27 to TRBJ2-7; D is unresolved. Per the germline V gene, CDR1 is MNHEY and CDR2 is SMNVEV (reference sequence). With 3 bases removed from V and 0 bases from J, the gap between germline ends came to 9 bases. This CDR3 comprises 14 residues. Here the CDR3 reads CASSFRGPSYEQYF. The DNA of the CDR3 is TGTGCCAGCAGTTTCCGAGGACCCTCCTACGAGCAGTACTTC.

This clonotype was seen at least ten times. V is TRBV20-1 and J is TRBJ2-1; TRBD2 matches at 7 bases. V lost 6 bases and J lost 8; bases outside the gene matches: 10. CDR1 and CDR2 from the germline V gene are DFQATT and SNEGSKA (reference sequence). The CDR3 spans 13 residues. The CDR3 loop reads CSASPGLNYEQFF. In DNA, the CDR3 is TGCAGTGCCAGTCCGGGACTAAATTATGAGCAGTTCTTC.

This clonotype showed up just once. The J gene is TRBJ1-1, the V gene TRBV7-6; TRBD1 matches 8 bases. CDR3 length: 15 amino acids. The J segment lost 5 bases and the V segment lost 9 bases, leaving 14 bases of the junction unmatched. Germline values: CDR1 SGHVS, CDR2 FNYEAQ. CDR3 sequence: CASSDRDGSRTEAFF. The DNA for the CDR3 is TGTGCCAGTTCGGACAGGGATGGGTCTCGGACTGAAGCTTTCTTT.

The chain couples TRBV30 to TRBJ1-1; TRBD1 aligns across 7 bases. Germline trimming cut 2 bases from V and 7 bases from J; bases unmatched to any gene: 10. The CDR3 spans 14 residues. Germline CDR1 and CDR2: GTSNPN and SVGIG (reference sequence). Here the CDR3 DNA reads TGTGCCTGGAGTCCAACGAGGGGGCAGGGTGAAGCTTTCTTT. Protein sequence: CAWSPTRGQGEAFF.

The chain links TRBV10-2 to TRBJ2-1; 9 bases match TRBD2. The CDR3 is made up of 17 amino acids. The junction had 21 bases not matched to a gene; V was cut back by 6 bases and J by 12 bases. Germline-derived CDR1 and CDR2 are WSHSY and SAAADI. The CDR3 here is CASRGGVGRGGGRGQFF. CDR3 nucleotides: TGCGCCAGCAGGGGGGGGGTAGGGCGGGGGGGCGGGAGGGGGCAGTTCTTC.

With regard to this clonotype: This clone may be a read error of a much larger clone one base away. V is TRBV12-3 or TRBV12-4 and J is TRBJ1-5; no clear D. This CDR3 is built from 13 residues. CDR3 protein: CASSARTDQPRHF. The CDR3 DNA sequence: TGTGCCAGCAGTGCCCGGACCGATCAGCCCCGGCATTTT.

This clonotype was observed at least ten times. A much larger clone differs from this one at a single base, so this may be a read error. This chain joins TRBV10-3 and TRBJ2-2; perhaps D is TRBD1 or TRBD2 (5 bases each). V lost 8 bases and J 5 bases, leaving 18 bases between the germline ends. Germline CDR1 is ENHRY and CDR2 is SYGVKD. The length of the CDR3 is 15 residues. CDR3 in amino acids: CAIGRTTAETGELFF. CDR3 DNA sequence: TGTGCCATCGGTCGGACAACAGCGGAAACCGGGGAGCTGTTTTTT.

This clonotype occurred a few times. The chain recombines TRBV20-1 with TRBJ2-3; 8 nucleotides match TRBD2. CDR3 size: 13 residues. Trimming removed 5 bases from V and 5 bases from J; junction bases left unmatched: 6. Looked up from germline, CDR1 is DFQATT and CDR2 is SNEGSKA (reference sequence). The CDR3 region has the DNA TGCAGTGCTCATACGGGAGGGGTAGATACGCAGTATTTT. It codes for CSAHTGGVDTQYF.

The rearrangement links TRBV7-6 to TRBJ1-3; D is unresolved. CDR3 length equals 12 residues. V lost 9 bases, J lost 4 bases, and 10 bases lay in between. Germline V gene lookup returns CDR1 SGHVS and CDR2 FNYEAQ. CDR3 loop: CASGGGGNTIYF. CDR3 bases: TGTGCCAGTGGAGGAGGCGGAAACACCATATATTTT.

This chain connects TRBV19 to TRBJ1-5; D unclear. V was cut by 6 bases and J by 4 bases, with 16 bases left in between. CDR3 length: 15 residues. Germline V CDR1 and CDR2: LNHDA, SQIVND (reference sequence). Here the CDR3 reads CASRMEGIANQPQHF. The DNA for the CDR3 is TGTGCCAGTAGGATGGAGGGAATCGCGAATCAGCCCCAGCATTTT.

This clonotype was observed at least ten times. The chain has TRBV7-8 and TRBJ1-1, with 10 bases that match TRBD1. This CDR3 is built from 16 residues. The V gene end was trimmed by 4 bases and the J gene end by 4 bases; junction bases not matched to a gene: 9. Germline V gene lookup returns CDR1 SGHVS and CDR2 FQNEAQ. CDR3 sequence reads: CASSSEGTGVGTEAFF. The CDR3 DNA reads as TGTGCCAGCAGCTCCGAAGGGACAGGGGTGGGCACTGAAGCTTTCTTT.

CDR3: CSARGTGGYTF. CDR3 coding DNA: TGCAGTGCTAGAGGGACAGGGGGCTACACCTTC. The chain carries TRBV20-1 and TRBJ1-2, with TRBD1 identical over 8 bases. This CDR3 region has 11 residues. V shed 1 base, J shed 8 bases, and the junction held 0 bases outside the gene matches. Germline values: CDR1 DFQATT, CDR2 SNEGSKA (reference sequence).